This T cell receptor beta chain comes out of a study of identical twins. A template switching step contributed a universal primer site, while unique molecular identifiers were present in the cDNA. TCRdb reprocessed the 5' RACE reads via MiXCR and lists one record per CDR3 protein. The sample holds about 330,000 distinct CDR3 sequences, roughly an eighth seen once. The donor group consisted entirely of healthy Caucasians. This clonotype has more than one count but fewer than ten. The antigen remains undetermined. The study's findings and limits: An excess of low generation probability was shown by twin-shared out-of-frame alpha sequences.

The sample was also reused in another study, on yellow fever vaccine responses in identical twins.

Sequenced material: CD8+ T cells sorted from blood. This sequence was found in a woman younger than 30 in good health.

CDR3 region: CASSDLTVTEAFF. CDR3 nucleotides: TGTGCCAGCAGTGACCTGACAGTAACTGAAGCTTTCTTT. The V and J genes are TRBV25-1 and TRBJ1-1, with D tentatively TRBD1 (5 bases). Trimming pared 3 bases from V and 5 bases from J, leaving 10 bases between. CDR3 size: 13 residues. Germline CDR1 MGHDK, CDR2 SYGVNS. Supplemented by reference TRBV25-1 and TRBJ1-1, the full variable domain reads EADIYQTPRYLVIGTGKKITLECSQTMGHDKMYWYQQDPGMELHLIHYSYGVNSTEKGDLSSESTVSRIRTEHFPLTLESARPSHTSQYLCASSDLTVTEAFFGQGTRLTVV.